This entry concerns a single T cell receptor (beta chain). A junction boundary mismatches the germline segment, possibly from a read error. This sample stems from a study of blood T cells in healthy people across ages. Overall study context: Template-switching capture recovered about one barcoded beta molecule per two T cells.

CDR1 is LGHDT, CDR2 YNNKEL, per germline (reference sequence). The CDR3 totals 15 residues. Sample-barcoded 5' priming and a J-beta primer mix drove a second PCR of roughly 7 to 11 cycles. In TCRdb, the 5' RACE reads were re-called with MiXCR into one record per CDR3 protein. The sample lists 700,000 to 900,000 distinct CDR3 sequences, 20% to 30% seen once, with around 3% in the top ten. The data were also submitted as part of a second study, on T cells of mothers and their children.

Sequenced: blood. This rearrangement joins TRBV3-1 to TRBJ1-3; D not resolved. This clonotype originated in a boy aged 5-17 years in good health. The CDR3 bases are TGTGCCAGCAGCCCGGACCTGATCTCTGGAAACACCGTATATTTT. Translating gives CASSPDLISGNTVYF. Complete variable domain (other parts from reference TRBV3-1 and TRBJ1-3): DTAVSQTPKYLVTQMGNDKSIKCEQNLGHDTMYWYKQDSKKFLKIMFSYNNKELIINETVPNRFSPKSPDKAHLNLHINSLELGDSAVYFCASSPDLISGNTVYFGEGSWLTVV.